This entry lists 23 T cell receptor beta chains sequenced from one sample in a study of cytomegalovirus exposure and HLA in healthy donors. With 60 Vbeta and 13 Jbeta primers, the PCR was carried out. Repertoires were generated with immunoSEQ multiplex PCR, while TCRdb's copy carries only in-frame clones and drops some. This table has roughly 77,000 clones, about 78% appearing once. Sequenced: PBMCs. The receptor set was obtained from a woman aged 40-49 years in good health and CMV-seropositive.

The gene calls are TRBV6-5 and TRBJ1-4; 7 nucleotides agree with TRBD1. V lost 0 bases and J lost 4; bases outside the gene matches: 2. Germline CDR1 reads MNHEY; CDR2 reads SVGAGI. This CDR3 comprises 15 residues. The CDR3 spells CASSYSNRGNEKLFF. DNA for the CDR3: TGTGCCAGCAGTTACTCGAACAGGGGTAATGAAAAACTGTTTTTT.

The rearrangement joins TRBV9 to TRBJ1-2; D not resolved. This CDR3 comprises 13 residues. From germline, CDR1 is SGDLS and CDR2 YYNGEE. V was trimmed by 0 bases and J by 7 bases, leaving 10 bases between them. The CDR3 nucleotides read TGTGCCAGCAGCGTAGCAGGATTCGCTGGCTACACCTTC. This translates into CASSVAGFAGYTF.

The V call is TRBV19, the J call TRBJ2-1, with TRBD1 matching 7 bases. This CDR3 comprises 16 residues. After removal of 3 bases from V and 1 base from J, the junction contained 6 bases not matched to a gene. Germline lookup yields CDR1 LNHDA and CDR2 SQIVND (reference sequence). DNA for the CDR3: TGTGCCAGTAGTATCATGCGGACAGGATCCTACAATGAGCAGTTCTTC. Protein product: CASSIMRTGSYNEQFF.

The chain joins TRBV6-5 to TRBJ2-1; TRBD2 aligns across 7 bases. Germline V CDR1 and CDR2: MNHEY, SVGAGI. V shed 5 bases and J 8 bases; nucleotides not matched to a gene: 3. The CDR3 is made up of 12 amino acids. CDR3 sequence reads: CASSRGGDEQFF. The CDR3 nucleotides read TGTGCCAGCAGTCGCGGGGGAGATGAGCAGTTCTTC.

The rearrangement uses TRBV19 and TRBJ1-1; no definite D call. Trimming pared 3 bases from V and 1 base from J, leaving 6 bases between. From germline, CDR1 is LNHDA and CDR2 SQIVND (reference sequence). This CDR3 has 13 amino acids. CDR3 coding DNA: TGTGCCAGTAGTATTCTAGGGAACACTGAAGCTTTCTTT. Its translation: CASSILGNTEAFF. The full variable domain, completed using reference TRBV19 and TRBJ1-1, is DGGITQSPKYLFRKEGQNVTLSCEQNLNHDAMYWYRQDPGQGLRLIYYSQIVNDFQKGDIAEGYSVSREKKESFPLTVTSAQKNPTAFYLCASSILGNTEAFFGQGTRLTVV.

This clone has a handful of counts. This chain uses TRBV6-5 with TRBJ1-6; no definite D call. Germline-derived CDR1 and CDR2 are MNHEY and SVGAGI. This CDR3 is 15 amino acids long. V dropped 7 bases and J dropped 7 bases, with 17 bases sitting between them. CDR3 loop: CASILDGNSNSPLHF. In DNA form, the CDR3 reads TGTGCCAGCATCCTCGACGGGAACTCGAATTCACCCCTCCACTTT.

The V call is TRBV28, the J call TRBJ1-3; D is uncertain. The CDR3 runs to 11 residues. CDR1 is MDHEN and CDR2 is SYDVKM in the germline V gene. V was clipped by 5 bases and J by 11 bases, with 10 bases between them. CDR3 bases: TGTGCCAGCAGTCGCACAGCCTCCATATATTTT. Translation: CASSRTASIYF.

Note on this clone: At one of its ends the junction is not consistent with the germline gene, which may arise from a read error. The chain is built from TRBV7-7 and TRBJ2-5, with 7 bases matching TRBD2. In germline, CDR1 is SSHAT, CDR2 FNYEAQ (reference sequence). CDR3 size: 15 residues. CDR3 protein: CASSLAREGRETQYF. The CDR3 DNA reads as TGTGCTAGCAGCTTAGCGAGGGAGGGCCGGGAGACCCAGTACTTC.

The CDR3 sequence is CASSIRTGPGESFF. DNA of the CDR3: TGTGCCAGTAGTATCCGGACAGGACCGGGGGAAAGTTTCTTT. The chain is built from TRBV19 and TRBJ1-1, with 7 positions matching TRBD1. Germline loops: CDR1 LNHDA, CDR2 SQIVND (reference sequence). This CDR3 comprises 14 residues. With 3 bases clipped from V and 13 bases from J, the junction kept 14 bases outside the gene matches. The full variable domain, rest sourced from reference TRBV19 and TRBJ1-1, is DGGITQSPKYLFRKEGQNVTLSCEQNLNHDAMYWYRQDPGQGLRLIYYSQIVNDFQKGDIAEGYSVSREKKESFPLTVTSAQKNPTAFYLCASSIRTGPGESFFGQGTRLTVV.

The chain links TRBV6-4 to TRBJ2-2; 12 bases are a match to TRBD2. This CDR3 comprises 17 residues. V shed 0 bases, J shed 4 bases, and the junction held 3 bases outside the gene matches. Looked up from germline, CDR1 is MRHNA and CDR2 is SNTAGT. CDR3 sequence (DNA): TGTGCCAGCAGTGACTCCGCTAGCGGGGGGGCCACCGGGGAGCTGTTTTTT. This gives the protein CASSDSASGGATGELFF.

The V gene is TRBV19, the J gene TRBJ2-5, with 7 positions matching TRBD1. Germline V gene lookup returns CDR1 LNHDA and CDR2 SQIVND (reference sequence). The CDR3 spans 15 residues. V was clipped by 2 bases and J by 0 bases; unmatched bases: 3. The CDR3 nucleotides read TGTGCCAGTAGTATACTTGACAGGGACCAAGAGACCCAGTACTTC. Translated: CASSILDRDQETQYF.

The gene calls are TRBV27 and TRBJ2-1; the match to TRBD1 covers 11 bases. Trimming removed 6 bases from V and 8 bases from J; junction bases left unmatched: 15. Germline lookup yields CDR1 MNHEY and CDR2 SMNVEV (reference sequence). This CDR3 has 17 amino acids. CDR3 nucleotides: TGTGCCAGCAGCCCCCGCCCCGGACAGGGGGCTTTCTATGAGCAGTTCTTC. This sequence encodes CASSPRPGQGAFYEQFF.

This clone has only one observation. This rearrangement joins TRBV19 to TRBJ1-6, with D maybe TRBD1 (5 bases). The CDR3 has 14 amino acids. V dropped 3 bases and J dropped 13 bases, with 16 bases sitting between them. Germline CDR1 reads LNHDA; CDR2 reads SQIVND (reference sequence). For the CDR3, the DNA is TGTGCCAGTAGTATTGCGACTGACAGAGATCCCCTCCACTTT. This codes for CASSIATDRDPLHF. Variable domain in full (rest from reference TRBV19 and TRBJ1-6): DGGITQSPKYLFRKEGQNVTLSCEQNLNHDAMYWYRQDPGQGLRLIYYSQIVNDFQKGDIAEGYSVSREKKESFPLTVTSAQKNPTAFYLCASSIATDRDPLHFGNGTRLTVT.

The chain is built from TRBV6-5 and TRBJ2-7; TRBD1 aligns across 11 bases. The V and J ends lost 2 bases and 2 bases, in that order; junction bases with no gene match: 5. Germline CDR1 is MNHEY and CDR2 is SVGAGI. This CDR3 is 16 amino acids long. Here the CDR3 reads CASSYGGTGGTYEQYF. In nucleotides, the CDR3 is TGTGCCAGCAGTTACGGGGGGACAGGGGGAACCTACGAGCAGTACTTC.

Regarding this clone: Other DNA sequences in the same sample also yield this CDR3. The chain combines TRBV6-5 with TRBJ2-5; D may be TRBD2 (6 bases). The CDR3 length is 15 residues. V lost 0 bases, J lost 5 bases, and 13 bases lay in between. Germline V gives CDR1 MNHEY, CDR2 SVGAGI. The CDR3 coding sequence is TGTGCCAGCAGTTACTCCACCGGCGGAGGGGAGACCCAGTACTTC. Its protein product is CASSYSTGGGETQYF.

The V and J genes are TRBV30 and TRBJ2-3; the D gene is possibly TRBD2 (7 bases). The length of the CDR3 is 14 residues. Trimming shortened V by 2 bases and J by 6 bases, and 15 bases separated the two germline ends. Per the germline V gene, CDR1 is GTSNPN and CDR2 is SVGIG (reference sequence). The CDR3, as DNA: TGTGCCTGGAGTAATTTGAGGGGGGGCGATACGCAGTATTTT. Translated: CAWSNLRGGDTQYF. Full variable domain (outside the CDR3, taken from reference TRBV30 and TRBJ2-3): SQTIHQWPATLVQPVGSPLSLECTVEGTSNPNLYWYRQAAGRGLQLLFYSVGIGQISSEVPQNLSASRPQDRQFILSSKKLLLSDSGFYLCAWSNLRGGDTQYFGPGTRLTVL.

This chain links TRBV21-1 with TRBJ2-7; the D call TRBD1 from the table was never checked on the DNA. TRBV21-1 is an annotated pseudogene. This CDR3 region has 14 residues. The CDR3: CASSKGQGASEQYF. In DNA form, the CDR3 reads TGTGCCAGCAGCAAGGGACAGGGGGCCTCCGAGCAGTACTTC.

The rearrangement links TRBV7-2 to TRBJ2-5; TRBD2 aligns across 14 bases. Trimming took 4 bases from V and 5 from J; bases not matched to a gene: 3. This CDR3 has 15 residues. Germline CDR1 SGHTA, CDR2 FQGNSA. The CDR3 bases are TGTGCCAGCAGCTGGACTAGCGGGGGGCGGGAGACCCAGTACTTC. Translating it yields CASSWTSGGRETQYF.

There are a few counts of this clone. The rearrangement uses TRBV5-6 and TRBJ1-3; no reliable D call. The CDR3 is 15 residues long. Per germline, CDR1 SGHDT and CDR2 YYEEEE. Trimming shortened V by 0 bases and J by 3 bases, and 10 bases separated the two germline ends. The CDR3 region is CASSLVVASGNTIYF. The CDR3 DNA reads TGTGCCAGCAGCTTGGTGGTTGCCAGTGGAAACACCATATATTTT.

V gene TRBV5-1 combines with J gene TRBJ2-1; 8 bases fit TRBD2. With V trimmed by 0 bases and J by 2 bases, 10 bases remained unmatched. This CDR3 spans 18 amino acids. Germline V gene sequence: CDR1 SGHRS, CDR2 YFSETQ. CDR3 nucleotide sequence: TGCGCCAGCAGCTTGGCCGGACTAGCCGGGGGTGCCTACAATGAGCAGTTCTTC. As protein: CASSLAGLAGGAYNEQFF.

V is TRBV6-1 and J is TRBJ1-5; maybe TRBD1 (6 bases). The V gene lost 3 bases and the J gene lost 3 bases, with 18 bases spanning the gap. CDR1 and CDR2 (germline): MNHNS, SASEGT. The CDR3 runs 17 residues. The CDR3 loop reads CASSDRYRQDNNQPQHF. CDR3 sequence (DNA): TGTGCCAGCAGTGATAGGTATAGACAGGACAACAATCAGCCCCAGCATTTT.

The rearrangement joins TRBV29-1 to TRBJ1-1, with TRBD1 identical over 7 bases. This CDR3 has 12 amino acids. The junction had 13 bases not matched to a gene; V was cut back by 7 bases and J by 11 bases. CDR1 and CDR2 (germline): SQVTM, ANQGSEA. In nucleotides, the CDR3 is TGCAGCGCCACGCCGACAGGGTTGGACGCTTTCTTT. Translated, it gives CSATPTGLDAFF.

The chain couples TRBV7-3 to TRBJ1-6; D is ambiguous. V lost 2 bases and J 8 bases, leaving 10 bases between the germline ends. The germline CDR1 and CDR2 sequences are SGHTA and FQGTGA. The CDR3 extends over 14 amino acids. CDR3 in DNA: TGTGCCAGCAGCTTAGATGGAGGAGATTCACCCCTCCACTTT. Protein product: CASSLDGGDSPLHF.